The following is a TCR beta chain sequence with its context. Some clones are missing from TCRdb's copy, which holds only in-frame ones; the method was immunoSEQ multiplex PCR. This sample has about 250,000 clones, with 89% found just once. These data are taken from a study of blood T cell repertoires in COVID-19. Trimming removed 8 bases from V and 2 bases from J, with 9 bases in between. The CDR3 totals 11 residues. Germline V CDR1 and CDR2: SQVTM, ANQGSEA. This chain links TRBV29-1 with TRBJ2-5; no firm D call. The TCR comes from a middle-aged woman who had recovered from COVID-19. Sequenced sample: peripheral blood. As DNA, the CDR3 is TGCAGCTGCCGGGTACAAGAGACCCAGTACTTC. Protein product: CSCRVQETQYF.